This TCR beta chain was obtained from a study of T-cell memory formation after mild COVID-19. Study-level findings and limits: Cross-reactive memory seemingly joined, as some responding clones were found in pre-infection memory.

CDR3 length: 13 amino acids. Trimming left V 5 bases short and J 10 bases short, with 17 bases between. Germline V gene sequence: CDR1 SGHVS, CDR2 FQNEAQ. This clonotype has more than one count but fewer than ten. Its antigen is undetermined. The 5'RACE method, run with constant-segment primers, produced TCR alpha and TCR beta cDNA libraries (carrying sample barcodes and UMIs). TCRdb fed the 5' RACE reads into MiXCR, producing one record per CDR3 protein. This sample has around 340,000 distinct CDR3 sequences, with 13% found just once. The specimen sequenced was PBMCs or a T cell subset sorted from them (not recorded which). This receptor was obtained from a man younger than 35 who had mild COVID-19 (a few samples of this study predate the infection). Cell type and time point are not known. V and J are TRBV7-8 and TRBJ1-1; D possibly corresponds to TRBD1 (5 bases). This CDR3 reads CASSRGETDGAFF. CDR3 DNA: TGTGCCAGCAGCCGGGGGGAGACAGATGGAGCTTTCTTT. The whole variable domain, filled in from reference TRBV7-8 and TRBJ1-1, reads GAGVSQSPRYKVAKRGQDVALRCDPISGHVSLFWYQQALGQGPEFLTYFQNEAQLDKSGLPSDRFFAERPEGSVSTLKIQRTQQEDSAVYLCASSRGETDGAFFGQGTRLTVV.